This TCR beta chain derives from a study of cytomegalovirus exposure and HLA in healthy donors. Use of 60 Vbeta and 13 Jbeta primers characterized the PCR. The data were produced by immunoSEQ multiplex PCR, yet TCRdb's version contains in-frame clones alone and is incomplete. This table holds 100,000 to 150,000 clones, 74% found once. Note on this clone: The antigen is not known.

Study-level findings and limits: The authors listed 150 to 200 TCR beta chains as cytomegalovirus-associated.

The sequenced material came from PBMCs. The source is a male donor in good health and CMV-seronegative.

The CDR3 DNA reads TGTGCCAGCAGCCTCAGGACACTCAGCACTGAAGCTTTCTTT. It translates to CASSLRTLSTEAFF. The chain combines TRBV11-1 with TRBJ1-1, with TRBD1 as a possible D gene (5 bases). V shed 5 bases and J shed 4 bases, with 14 bases lying between them. Germline V gene data show CDR1 as SGHAT and CDR2 as FQDESV (reference sequence). This CDR3 comprises 14 residues.